A selection of T cell receptor beta chains follows, all from one sample in a study of response to subunit inactivated influenza vaccine. TCRdb passed the RT-PCR reads through MiXCR, listing each CDR3 protein once. The sample consists of about 800,000 distinct CDR3 sequences, 21% of them appearing once. Sequencing used PBMCs from blood, obtained around 5 days after vaccination. The receptors shown here come from a middle-aged man who received an inactivated influenza vaccine. CDR3s include the opening cysteine and the closing phenylalanine or tryptophan. D genes are given only for firm matches. Expanded clones are given a class, and other clones once, few, many or no size at all.

J gene: TRBJ1-1
V gene: TRBV5-1
D gene: -
clone size: few
CDR3 DNA: TGCGCCAGCAGGGATTACAAGAACACTGAAGCTTTCTTT
CDR3 protein: CASRDYKNTEAFF

J gene: TRBJ2-3
V gene: TRBV4-3
D gene: TRBD2
clone size: many
CDR3 DNA: TGCGCCAGCAGCCAAGTCACTAGCGCTAGCACAGATACGCAGTATTTT
CDR3 protein: CASSQVTSASTDTQYF

J gene: TRBJ2-7
V gene: TRBV28
D gene: TRBD2
clone size: many
CDR3 DNA: TGTGCCAGCAGTCCACCTCCGGGACTAGCCCTCACCTACGAGCAGTACTTC
CDR3 protein: CASSPPPGLALTYEQYF

J gene: TRBJ2-7
V gene: TRBV28
D gene: -
clone size: -
CDR3 DNA: TGTGCCAGCAGTGGAGGGGGCAGTCGTTCCTACGAGCAGTACTTC
CDR3 protein: CASSGGGSRSYEQYF

J gene: TRBJ2-1
V gene: TRBV12-3/TRBV12-4
D gene: -
clone size: -
CDR3 DNA: TGTGCCAGCAGTCAACGCCTTAGCTCCTACAATGAGCAGTTCTTC
CDR3 protein: CASSQRLSSYNEQFF

J gene: TRBJ2-5
V gene: TRBV18
D gene: -
clone size: -
CDR3 DNA: TGTGCCAGCTCAGCCGGACCAGGGGGGGTAGAGACCCAGTACTTC
CDR3 protein: CASSAGPGGVETQYF

J gene: TRBJ1-2
V gene: TRBV27
D gene: -
clone size: few
CDR3 DNA: TGTGCCAGCAGTTTATTTCCAGGGGCAAGCTATGGCTACACCTTC
CDR3 protein: CASSLFPGASYGYTF

J gene: TRBJ2-7
V gene: TRBV19
D gene: TRBD2
clone size: -
CDR3 DNA: TGTGCCAGTAGTCCCCACGCCCTCCGGGACTATCCCTACGAGCAGTACTTC
CDR3 protein: CASSPHALRDYPYEQYF

J gene: TRBJ2-7
V gene: TRBV10-3
D gene: -
clone size: few
CDR3 DNA: TGTGCCATCAGTGAACAGGGTATGAGTGGCGAGCAGTACTTC
CDR3 protein: CAISEQGMSGEQYF

J gene: TRBJ2-7
V gene: TRBV29-1
D gene: -
clone size: few
CDR3 DNA: TGCAGCGTTGGCTTGGCCGCAACCTACGAGCAGTACTTC
CDR3 protein: CSVGLAATYEQYF

J gene: TRBJ2-2
V gene: TRBV6-2/TRBV6-3
D gene: TRBD2
clone size: -
CDR3 DNA: TGTGCCAGCAGAAGAGCGGGAGGCACCGGGGAGCTGTTTTTT
CDR3 protein: CASRRAGGTGELFF

J gene: TRBJ2-3
V gene: TRBV20-1
D gene: TRBD2
clone size: -
CDR3 DNA: TGCAGTGCCCCCCTGGTAGCGGGGGCCCCTGCGCAGTATTTT
CDR3 protein: CSAPLVAGAPAQYF

J gene: TRBJ2-3
V gene: TRBV20-1
D gene: TRBD2
clone size: -
CDR3 DNA: TGCAGTGCTAGAGGTCCGGGAGGCGCAGATACGCAGTATTTT
CDR3 protein: CSARGPGGADTQYF

J gene: TRBJ2-3
V gene: TRBV29-1
D gene: -
clone size: -
CDR3 DNA: TGCAGCGTGGAAAGGGGACCAGATACGCAGTATTTT
CDR3 protein: CSVERGPDTQYF

J gene: TRBJ2-3
V gene: TRBV20-1
D gene: TRBD1
clone size: -
CDR3 DNA: TGCAGTGCCCGGGCCTTTTCAGGGGGCAGGACAGATACGCAGTATTTT
CDR3 protein: CSARAFSGGRTDTQYF

J gene: TRBJ2-3
V gene: TRBV19
D gene: -
clone size: -
CDR3 DNA: TGTGCCAGTCGTACCGTGGACCCAGATACGCAGTATTTT
CDR3 protein: CASRTVDPDTQYF

J gene: TRBJ1-2
V gene: TRBV7-9
D gene: TRBD1
clone size: few
CDR3 DNA: TGTGCCAGCAGTTTGGGACAGCGACTATTCTATGGCTACACCTTC
CDR3 protein: CASSLGQRLFYGYTF

J gene: TRBJ2-7
V gene: TRBV12-3/TRBV12-4
D gene: -
clone size: few
CDR3 DNA: TGTGCCAGCAGTAGCTCCTCCTCGCTAAATGAGCAGTACTTC
CDR3 protein: CASSSSSSLNEQYF

J gene: TRBJ2-7
V gene: TRBV4-2
D gene: TRBD1
clone size: -
CDR3 DNA: TGTGCCAGCAGCCAGACCTGGGGACAGGGAGGTTCCTACGAGCAGTACTTC
CDR3 protein: CASSQTWGQGGSYEQYF

J gene: TRBJ2-1
V gene: TRBV3-1
D gene: TRBD2
clone size: -
CDR3 DNA: TGTGCCAGCAGCCAAGATCTTGGACTAGCGGCCAATGAGCAGTTCTTC
CDR3 protein: CASSQDLGLAANEQFF

J gene: TRBJ2-7
V gene: TRBV5-1
D gene: -
clone size: once
CDR3 DNA: TGCGCCAGCAGCTTTGTGGGGGGGCGCGAGCAGTACTTC
CDR3 protein: CASSFVGGREQYF

J gene: TRBJ1-2
V gene: TRBV29-1
D gene: TRBD1
clone size: many
CDR3 DNA: TGCAGCGTTTGGGGAGGAGGACAGGGCAGTGGCTACACCTTC
CDR3 protein: CSVWGGGQGSGYTF

J gene: TRBJ2-5
V gene: TRBV10-3
D gene: TRBD2
clone size: few
CDR3 DNA: TGTGCCATCAGTGAGTCGTCGGCGGGGGTGGAGACCCAGTACTTC
CDR3 protein: CAISESSAGVETQYF

J gene: TRBJ2-3
V gene: TRBV29-1
D gene: -
clone size: -
CDR3 DNA: TGCAGCGTTGAAATCGGTGGGACCACAGATACGCAGTATTTT
CDR3 protein: CSVEIGGTTDTQYF

J gene: TRBJ2-2
V gene: TRBV28
D gene: -
clone size: few
CDR3 DNA: TGTGCCAGCAGTTCAGGGTCCGGGGAGCTGTTTTTT
CDR3 protein: CASSSGSGELFF

J gene: TRBJ2-1
V gene: TRBV28
D gene: TRBD2
clone size: few
CDR3 DNA: TGTGCCAGCAGTTTGGCTAGCGGGGGGGTTAGCTCCTACAATGAGCAGTTCTTC
CDR3 protein: CASSLASGGVSSYNEQFF

J gene: TRBJ2-5
V gene: TRBV4-3
D gene: -
clone size: -
CDR3 DNA: TGCGCCAGCAGCCAAGATCCTAGTCGTCAAGAGACCCAGTACTTC
CDR3 protein: CASSQDPSRQETQYF

J gene: TRBJ2-1
V gene: TRBV2
D gene: -
clone size: -
CDR3 DNA: TGTGCCAGCAGTGAAGAATGGGATGAGCAGTTCTTC
CDR3 protein: CASSEEWDEQFF

J gene: TRBJ2-1
V gene: TRBV20-1
D gene: -
clone size: -
CDR3 DNA: TGCAGTGCTAGAGATTGGCGGGAAAACAATGAGCAGTTCTTC
CDR3 protein: CSARDWRENNEQFF

J gene: TRBJ2-5
V gene: TRBV12-3/TRBV12-4
D gene: -
clone size: many
CDR3 DNA: TGTGCCAGCAGTTTAGATGGAGGCAAAGAGACCCAGTACTTC
CDR3 protein: CASSLDGGKETQYF

J gene: TRBJ2-2
V gene: TRBV20-1
D gene: -
clone size: -
CDR3 DNA: TGCAGTGCTAGAGATTGGACGACTAACACCGGGGAGCTGTTTTTT
CDR3 protein: CSARDWTTNTGELFF

J gene: TRBJ2-5
V gene: TRBV12-3/TRBV12-4
D gene: -
clone size: -
CDR3 DNA: TGTGCCAGCAGGCTAAGCCCCTTCCCGACCCAGTACTTC
CDR3 protein: CASRLSPFPTQYF

J gene: TRBJ2-7
V gene: TRBV4-1
D gene: TRBD1
clone size: -
CDR3 DNA: TGCGCCAGCAGCCAAGCCCAGACAGGGTTCTACGAGCAGTACTTC
CDR3 protein: CASSQAQTGFYEQYF